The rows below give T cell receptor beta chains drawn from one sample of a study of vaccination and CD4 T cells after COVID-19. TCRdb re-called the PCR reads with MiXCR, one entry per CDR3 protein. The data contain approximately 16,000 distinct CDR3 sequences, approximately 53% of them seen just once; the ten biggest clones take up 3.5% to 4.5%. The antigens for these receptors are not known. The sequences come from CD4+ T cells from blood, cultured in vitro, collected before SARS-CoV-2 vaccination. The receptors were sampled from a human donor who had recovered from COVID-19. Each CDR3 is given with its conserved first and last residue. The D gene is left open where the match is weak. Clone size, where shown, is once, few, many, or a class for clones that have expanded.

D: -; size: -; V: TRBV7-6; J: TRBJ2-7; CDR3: CASSLGTQGYYEQYF; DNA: TGTGCCAGCAGCTTAGGAACACAGGGTTACTACGAGCAGTACTTC
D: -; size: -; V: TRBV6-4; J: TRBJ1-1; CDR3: CASSVEQNTEAFF; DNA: TGTGCCAGCAGTGTGGAACAGAACACTGAAGCTTTCTTT
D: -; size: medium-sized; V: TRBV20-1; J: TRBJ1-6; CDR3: CSARGGFNSPLHF; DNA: TGCAGTGCTAGAGGAGGGTTTAATTCACCCCTCCACTTT
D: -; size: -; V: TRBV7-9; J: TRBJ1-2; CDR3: CASSSTGTGSGYTF; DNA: TGCGCCAGCAGCTCCACCGGAACAGGGTCCGGCTACACCTTC
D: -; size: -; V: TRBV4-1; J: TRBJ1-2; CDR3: CASSQGPLDRGDGYTF; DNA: TGCGCCAGCAGCCAAGGACCATTGGACAGAGGCGATGGCTACACCTTC
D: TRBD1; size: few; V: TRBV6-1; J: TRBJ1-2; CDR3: CASSERTGGPYGYTF; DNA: TGTGCCAGCAGTGAACGGACAGGGGGACCATATGGCTACACCTTC
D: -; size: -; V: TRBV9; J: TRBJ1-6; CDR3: CASSVGTPNSPLHF; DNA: TGTGCCAGCAGCGTAGGCACGCCGAATTCACCCCTCCACTTT
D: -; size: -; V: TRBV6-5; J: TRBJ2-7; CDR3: CASSYSGREKYEQYF; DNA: TGTGCCAGCAGTTACTCGGGCAGGGAGAAATACGAGCAGTACTTC
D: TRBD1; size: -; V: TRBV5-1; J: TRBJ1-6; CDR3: CASSLGTGWSSPLHF; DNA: TGCGCCAGCAGCTTGGGGACAGGGTGGAGTTCACCCCTCCACTTT
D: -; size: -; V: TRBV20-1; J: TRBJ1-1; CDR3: CSAPGGAGMNTEAFF; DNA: TGCAGTGCTCCGGGGGGCGCGGGAATGAACACTGAAGCTTTCTTT
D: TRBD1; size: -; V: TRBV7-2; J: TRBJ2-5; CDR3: CASSEKRTGESKTQYF; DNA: TGTGCCAGCAGTGAAAAACGGACAGGGGAGAGTAAGACCCAGTACTTC
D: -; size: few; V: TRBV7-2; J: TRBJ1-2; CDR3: CASSSEPRGEDDGYTF; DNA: TGTGCCAGCAGCTCCGAGCCTCGAGGGGAGGATGATGGCTACACCTTC
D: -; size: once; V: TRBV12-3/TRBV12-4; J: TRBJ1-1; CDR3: CASSLVMNTEAFF; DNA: TGTGCCAGCAGTTTAGTGATGAACACTGAAGCTTTCTTT
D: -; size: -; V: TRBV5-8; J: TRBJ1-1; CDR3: CASSRIRNTEAFF; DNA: TGTGCCAGCAGTCGAATTCGGAACACTGAAGCTTTCTTT